This record covers a single T cell receptor (beta chain). Its antigen is unknown. The sample originates from a study of cytomegalovirus exposure and HLA in healthy donors. PCR was performed using 60 Vbeta and 13 Jbeta primers. Authors' methods: Later, an analysis found tens of millions of unique TCR beta chains, and approximately 10 million of these were shared. Repertoires were generated with immunoSEQ multiplex PCR, while TCRdb's copy carries only in-frame clones and drops some. Clonal size and the V and J genes are those of that table, whereas D and trimming came from the DNA. Altogether approximately 72,000 clones are present, 66% being singletons, with the ten largest covering approximately 21%. Findings and caveats of the study: The authors assumed roughly uniform sequencing depth across donors for presence/absence analyses. Per a later analysis, HLA-associated TCR beta chains showed more clonal expansion than other, equally common TCR beta chains. Confirmation was obtained in vitro that a few CMV-associated chains are specific for CMV antigens.

The TCR comes from a man aged 35 to 55 in good health and CMV-seropositive. The sample comprised PBMCs.

The chain's CDR3 is CASSEVGQGAGEQYF. The DNA for the CDR3 is TGTGCCAGCAGTGAAGTAGGCCAAGGGGCCGGCGAGCAGTACTTC. The V gene is TRBV2, the J gene TRBJ2-7, with D possibly TRBD1 on 5 matching bases. Germline V gene data show CDR1 as SNHLY and CDR2 as FYNNEI. With 1 base removed from V and 6 bases from J, the gap between germline ends came to 16 bases. The CDR3 length is 15 residues.